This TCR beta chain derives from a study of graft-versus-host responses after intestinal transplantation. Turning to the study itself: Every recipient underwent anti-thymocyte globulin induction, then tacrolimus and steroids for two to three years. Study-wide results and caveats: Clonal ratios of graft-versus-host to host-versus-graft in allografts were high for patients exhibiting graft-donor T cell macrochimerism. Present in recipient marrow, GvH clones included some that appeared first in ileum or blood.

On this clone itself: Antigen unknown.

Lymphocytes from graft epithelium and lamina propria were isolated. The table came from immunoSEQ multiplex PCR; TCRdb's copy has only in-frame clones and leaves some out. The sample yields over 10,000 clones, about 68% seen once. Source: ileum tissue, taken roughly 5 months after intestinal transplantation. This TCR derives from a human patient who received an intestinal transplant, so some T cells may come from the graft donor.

CDR3 region: CASSTATPGAYEQYF. CDR3 bases: TGTGCCAGCAGTACCGCAACCCCGGGGGCCTACGAGCAGTACTTC. V is TRBV27 and J is TRBJ2-7; D may be TRBD2 (6 bases). Trimming stripped 5 bases from V and 2 bases from J, with 16 bases between. Germline-derived CDR1 and CDR2 are MNHEY and SMNVEV (reference sequence). CDR3 size: 15 residues.